At least ten counts were recorded for the clone carrying this TCR beta chain. The entry originates in a study of T cells after yellow fever vaccination. This CDR3 spans 17 amino acids. V shed 6 bases and J 0 bases; nucleotides not matched to a gene: 9. Germline-derived CDR1 and CDR2 are LNHNV and YYDKDF (reference sequence). TCRdb fed the 5' RACE reads into MiXCR, producing one record per CDR3 protein. This sample has some 320,000 distinct CDR3 sequences, with around 4.4% found just once. The TCR sequence derives from a man aged 18 to 29 who received the YFV17D yellow fever vaccine. The chain links TRBV15 to TRBJ2-3, with TRBD2 matching 10 bases. The sequencing here drew on PBMCs, taken 15 days after the yellow fever booster vaccination. In DNA form, the CDR3 reads TGTGCCACCAGGGACTCAGCTAGCGGGGGTAGCACAGATACGCAGTATTTT. Encoded protein: CATRDSASGGSTDTQYF.